This is a list of T cell receptor beta chains from one sample in a study of graft-versus-host responses after intestinal transplantation. Some clones are missing from TCRdb's copy, which holds only in-frame ones; the method was immunoSEQ multiplex PCR. The sample holds tens of thousands of clones, approximately 90% seen once. This specimen consisted of PBMCs, obtained 98 days after intestinal transplantation. These receptors were taken from a human patient who received an intestinal transplant, so some T cells may come from the graft donor. CDR3s include the opening cysteine and the closing phenylalanine or tryptophan. The order of the fields is CDR3 DNA, CDR3 protein, V gene, J gene, clone size, D gene. D genes are given only for firm matches. Some rows have no size entry. The others give once, few or many, or a class for an expanded clone.

TGTGCCACTCCCTCCCTTGGGGTGGAGAGCTCCTACGAGCAGTACTTC	CATPSLGVESSYEQYF	TRBV7-4	TRBJ2-7	NA	NA
TGTGCCAGCACTACAGGAACTGAAGCTTTCTTT	CASTTGTEAFF	TRBV2	TRBJ1-1	NA	NA
TGTGCCAGCAGTCCCAAGGGCGACAGGGGAAGGAATGAGCAGTTCTTC	CASSPKGDRGRNEQFF	TRBV6-4	TRBJ2-1	NA	TRBD1
TGTGCCAGCAGTGTTGGCCGGGGGGGCACTGAAGCTTTCTTT	CASSVGRGGTEAFF	TRBV2	TRBJ1-1	NA	NA
TGTGCCAGCAGCCAAGAGACAGGGCCTAATGAAAAACTGTTTTTT	CASSQETGPNEKLFF	TRBV4-2	TRBJ1-4	once	TRBD1
TGCGCCAGCAGCCAAGGGACAGGGGTTAACTATGGCTACACCTTC	CASSQGTGVNYGYTF	TRBV4-1	TRBJ1-2	NA	TRBD1
TGCAGCGTTGAATTGCGGACAGACACTGAAGCTTTCTTT	CSVELRTDTEAFF	TRBV29-1	TRBJ1-1	NA	NA
TGTGCCAGTAGTATAGGCACTTGGGGACAGGGCTACGAGCAGTACTTC	CASSIGTWGQGYEQYF	TRBV19	TRBJ2-7	NA	TRBD1
TGTGCCAGCAGTGAAGCGCAGGGGGTGACCTGGGGCTACACCTTC	CASSEAQGVTWGYTF	TRBV2	TRBJ1-2	NA	TRBD1
TGTGCCAGCAGCTTGGCCTGGGCGGACTATGGCTACACCTTC	CASSLAWADYGYTF	TRBV5-5	TRBJ1-2	once	NA
TGTGCCAGTAGTATAAAGGGATGGTGGGCCGAGCAGTACTTC	CASSIKGWWAEQYF	TRBV19	TRBJ2-7	NA	NA
TGTGCCAGCAGCGTAAAGTCCGGGACTGAAGCTTTCTTT	CASSVKSGTEAFF	TRBV9	TRBJ1-1	NA	NA
TGCGCCAGCAGGGCGTGGGGGACCTACGAGCAGTACTTC	CASRAWGTYEQYF	TRBV5-1	TRBJ2-7	NA	NA
TGTGCCAGCAGCTTGAGTCTCGCGGGAGTGGATACGCAGTATTTT	CASSLSLAGVDTQYF	TRBV5-6	TRBJ2-3	NA	TRBD2
TGTGCCAGCAGCTTGGCCGCGATTAGCGACGAGCAGTGCTTC	CASSLAAISDEQCF	TRBV5-6	TRBJ2-7	NA	NA
TGCAGCGTTGAGGGGACGGCCTCCTACGAGCAGTACTTC	CSVEGTASYEQYF	TRBV29-1	TRBJ2-7	NA	NA
TGTGCCAGCAGTGAAGAGGACACAGATACGCAGTATTTT	CASSEEDTDTQYF	TRBV25-1	TRBJ2-3	NA	NA
TGTGCCAGCAGCCCAGTAACAGATACGCAGTATTTT	CASSPVTDTQYF	TRBV11-2	TRBJ2-3	once	NA
TGCAGCGTTGGAGAGGGTTATGTTGGGGTGCCGAACACCGGGGAGCTGTTTTTT	CSVGEGYVGVPNTGELFF	TRBV29-1	TRBJ2-2	NA	NA
TGTGCCAGCAGCTTTCCGGGACCTGAAGCTTTCTTT	CASSFPGPEAFF	TRBV11-2	TRBJ1-1	NA	NA
TGTGCCAGCAGTCCCACGACAGGCAACTATGGCTACACCTTC	CASSPTTGNYGYTF	TRBV27	TRBJ1-2	NA	NA
TGTGCCAGCAGTTTAGGCGGGCAGCCCCAGCATTTT	CASSLGGQPQHF	TRBV27	TRBJ1-5	NA	NA
TGTGCCAGCAGCGAGACTAGCGGGGGGGAGACCCAGTACTTC	CASSETSGGETQYF	TRBV2	TRBJ2-5	once	TRBD2
TGTGCCAGTAGTTCCTTGGCGGGGGGACTATCCGGGGAGCTGTTTTTT	CASSSLAGGLSGELFF	TRBV19	TRBJ2-2	NA	TRBD2
TGTGCCAGCAGTGCGACAGGGGACTACGAGCAGTACTTC	CASSATGDYEQYF	TRBV25-1	TRBJ2-7	NA	TRBD1
TGTGCCAGCAGCTTACCTAGCGGGAGGCCAGGGGATACGCAGTATTTT	CASSLPSGRPGDTQYF	TRBV11-2	TRBJ2-3	NA	TRBD2
TGTGCCAGCAGAATACAGGGGGACACTGAAGCTTTCTTT	CASRIQGDTEAFF	TRBV6-1	TRBJ1-1	NA	TRBD1
TGTGCCAGCAGTCCCCCCAGGGGGACCTTTAGCACAGATACGCAGTATTTT	CASSPPRGTFSTDTQYF	TRBV28	TRBJ2-3	NA	TRBD1
TGTGCCAGTAGCCCCGACTCCTACGAGCAGTACTTC	CASSPDSYEQYF	TRBV19	TRBJ2-7	NA	NA
TGTGCCAGCAGCTTGGGAGGTACAGATACGCAGTATTTT	CASSLGGTDTQYF	TRBV5-4	TRBJ2-3	NA	NA
TGTGCCAGTCAACTAGCGGGGGGCTACAATGAGCAGTTCTTC	CASQLAGGYNEQFF	TRBV2	TRBJ2-1	NA	TRBD2
TGTGCCAGCACAACGGGACAGGGGTCCCCATACGAGCAGTACTTC	CASTTGQGSPYEQYF	TRBV5-5	TRBJ2-7	once	TRBD1
TGTGCCAGCAGCAAGGGAACGGGAGAAGATACGCAGTATTTT	CASSKGTGEDTQYF	TRBV6-5	TRBJ2-3	NA	NA
TGTGCCAGCAGTGATCCAGGGGCCCAGCATTTT	CASSDPGAQHF	TRBV6-6	TRBJ1-5	NA	NA
TGTGCCAGCAGCTTGGAGGAGACTGAAGCTTTCTTT	CASSLEETEAFF	TRBV5-6	TRBJ1-1	few	NA
TGTGCCAGCAGCTTGGGACAGGGGGGAGAGACCCAGTACTTC	CASSLGQGGETQYF	TRBV5-5	TRBJ2-5	NA	TRBD1
TGTGCCAGCAGCTTCGCCTCGGGACCTCCTTTGGGGAATGAGCAGTTCTTC	CASSFASGPPLGNEQFF	TRBV7-2	TRBJ2-1	NA	NA
TGTGCCAGTAGTCCGATAGCCGGAAGCTGGGGAGGTTCACCCCTCCACTTT	CASSPIAGSWGGSPLHF	TRBV19	TRBJ1-6	NA	NA
TGTGCCAGCAGCTTGGCTTTGCGGGACGTGGGGGATACGCAGTATTTT	CASSLALRDVGDTQYF	TRBV5-6	TRBJ2-3	NA	NA
TGTGCCAGCAGTCTCGGACTAGCGGGAGGGAGAGAGACCCAGTACTTC	CASSLGLAGGRETQYF	TRBV27	TRBJ2-5	once	TRBD2
TGTGCCAGTAGTATTGAAGGGGGCAACAATCAGCCCCAGCATTTT	CASSIEGGNNQPQHF	TRBV19	TRBJ1-5	NA	TRBD1
TGTGCCAGCAGCCAAGATAGTACGGGGCGGGGGGGCGCCGATACGCAGTATTTT	CASSQDSTGRGGADTQYF	TRBV4-2	TRBJ2-3	NA	TRBD2
TGTGCCACCAGCAGAGATTTTGGTGCAGGTTACCACGAGCAGTACTTC	CATSRDFGAGYHEQYF	TRBV15	TRBJ2-7	NA	NA